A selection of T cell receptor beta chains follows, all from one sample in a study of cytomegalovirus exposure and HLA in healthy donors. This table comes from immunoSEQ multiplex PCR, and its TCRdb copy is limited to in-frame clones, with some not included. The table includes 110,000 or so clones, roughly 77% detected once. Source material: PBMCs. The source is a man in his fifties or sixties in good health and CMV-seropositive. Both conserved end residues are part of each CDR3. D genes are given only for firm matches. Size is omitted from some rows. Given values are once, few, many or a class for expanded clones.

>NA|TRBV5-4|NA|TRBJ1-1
TGTGCCAGCAGCTGGGACACGAACACTGAAGCTTTCTTT
CASSWDTNTEAFF
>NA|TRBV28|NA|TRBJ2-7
TGTGCCAGCAGCGCCGGGGGAAGACAACAGTACTTC
CASSAGGRQQYF
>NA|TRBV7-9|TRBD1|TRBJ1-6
TGTGCCAGCAGCCGAACGACAGGGGCTAATTCACCCCTCCACTTT
CASSRTTGANSPLHF
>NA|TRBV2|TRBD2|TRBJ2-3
TGTGCCAGCAGTGAAACGGCTAGCGGGAGACGCACAGATACGCAGTATTTT
CASSETASGRRTDTQYF
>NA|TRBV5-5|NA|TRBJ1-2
TGTGCCAGCAGCTCCCCCGTCAGGGAACCCAATGGCTACACCTTC
CASSSPVREPNGYTF
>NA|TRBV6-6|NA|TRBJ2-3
TGTGCCAGCAGTTTCTCTTTCGGGACAGATACGCAGTATTTT
CASSFSFGTDTQYF
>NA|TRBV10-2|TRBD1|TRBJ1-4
TGCGCCAGCAAAGTACAGGGGGGTGAAAAACTGTTTTTT
CASKVQGGEKLFF
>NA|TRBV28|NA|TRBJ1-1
TGTGCCAGCAGTCGTTCGGGGGGAGAAGCTTTCTTT
CASSRSGGEAFF
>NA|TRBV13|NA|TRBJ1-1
TGTGCCAGCAGCTTAGAGGGGGTGTGGGGAGGGGGGGGAGGTATCACTGAAGCTTTCTTT
CASSLEGVWGGGGGITEAFF
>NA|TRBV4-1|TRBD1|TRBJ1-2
TGCGCCAGCAGCCAAGAAGGGGACAGAACGGATTGCTTCTTC
CASSQEGDRTDCFF
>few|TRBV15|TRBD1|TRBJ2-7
TGTGCCACCAGCAGGGCCGGGACAGGGGGTAGCTACGAGCAGTACTTC
CATSRAGTGGSYEQYF
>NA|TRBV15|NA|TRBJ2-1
TGTGCCACCAGCTCCTATGGCTCCTACAATGAGCAGTTCTTC
CATSSYGSYNEQFF
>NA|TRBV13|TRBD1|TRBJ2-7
TGTGCCAGCAGCTTTCGACAGGGGGCCTACGAGCAGTACTTC
CASSFRQGAYEQYF
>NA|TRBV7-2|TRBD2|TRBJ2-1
TGTGCCAGCAGCTTAGAAGCGGGACGTTACAATGAGCAGTTCTTC
CASSLEAGRYNEQFF
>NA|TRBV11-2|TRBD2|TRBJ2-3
TGTGCCAGCAGCTTAGCTACTAGCGGGAGGGGTACGCAGTATTTT
CASSLATSGRGTQYF
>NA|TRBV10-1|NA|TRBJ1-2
TGCGCCGGCTCCTCCCCGAGGCCCAGCCCTTATGGCTACACCTTC
CAGSSPRPSPYGYTF
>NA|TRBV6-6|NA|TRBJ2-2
TGTGCCAGCAGTCAAGCTAGCGCCTTTGGGGGGGAGCTGTTTTTT
CASSQASAFGGELFF
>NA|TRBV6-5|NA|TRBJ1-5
TGTGCCAGCAGTTACTCGCTTGAGGGGGGGGTGCCCCAGCATTTT
CASSYSLEGGVPQHF
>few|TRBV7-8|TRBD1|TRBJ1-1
TGTGCCAGCAGGAATATCCGGGACAGGGGGCTGAACACTGAAGCTTTCTTT
CASRNIRDRGLNTEAFF
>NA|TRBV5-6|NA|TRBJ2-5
TGTGCCAGCAGCTCGTTACAGGGTTTTGGGGAGACCCAGTACTTC
CASSSLQGFGETQYF
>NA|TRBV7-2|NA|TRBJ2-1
TGTGCCAGCGAGAGGGGGATCTGGAATGAGCAGTTCTTC
CASERGIWNEQFF
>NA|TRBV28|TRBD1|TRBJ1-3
TGTGCCAGCAGTTCCCGACAGGGGGCTGGAAACACCATATATTTT
CASSSRQGAGNTIYF